This T cell receptor beta chain was recovered during a study of T cell changes during pregnancy in multiple sclerosis. Produced via immunoSEQ multiplex PCR; TCRdb's table is partial and in-frame only. The sample has tens of thousands of clones, 91% seen once. This clone was counted a few times. This CDR3 is 17 amino acids long. Germline-derived CDR1 and CDR2 are LGHNA and YNFKEQ. The V end was cut by 1 base, the J end by 1 base, with 17 bases between. The sample was peripheral blood, taken in the third trimester of pregnancy. The V gene is TRBV4-2, the J gene TRBJ2-7; weak D call: TRBD2 (7 bases). This sequence was found in a female donor in good health, enrolled as a control in a pregnancy study. CDR3 residues: CASSQVLEGGSSYEQYF. The CDR3 DNA reads TGTGCCAGCAGCCAAGTCCTCGAGGGGGGGTCATCCTACGAGCAGTACTTC.